Described below is a single T cell receptor beta chain sequence and its context. Its antigen is not identified. The CDR3 totals 14 residues. Germline CDR1 is DFQATT and CDR2 is SNEGSKA (reference sequence). Each TCR library consumed about 4,000 ng of total RNA. UMIs were attached via template switching, each with a 6-nucleotide sample barcode. TCRdb reprocessed the 5' RACE reads, with one entry per CDR3 protein and no DNA. The sample data list nearly 450,000 distinct CDR3 sequences. This sample is drawn from a study of monozygotic twins with inflammatory bowel disease. Overall study findings and caveats: A distinction between different T cell subtypes was not possible.

The rearrangement links TRBV20-1 to TRBJ2-7; there is no DNA to check the TCRdb D call of TRBD2. The specimen sequenced was blood. The sequence was obtained from a human donor with ulcerative colitis or Crohn's disease, or a healthy co-twin of an affected twin (not recorded which). This chain's CDR3 is CSAISGTSGVEQYF.